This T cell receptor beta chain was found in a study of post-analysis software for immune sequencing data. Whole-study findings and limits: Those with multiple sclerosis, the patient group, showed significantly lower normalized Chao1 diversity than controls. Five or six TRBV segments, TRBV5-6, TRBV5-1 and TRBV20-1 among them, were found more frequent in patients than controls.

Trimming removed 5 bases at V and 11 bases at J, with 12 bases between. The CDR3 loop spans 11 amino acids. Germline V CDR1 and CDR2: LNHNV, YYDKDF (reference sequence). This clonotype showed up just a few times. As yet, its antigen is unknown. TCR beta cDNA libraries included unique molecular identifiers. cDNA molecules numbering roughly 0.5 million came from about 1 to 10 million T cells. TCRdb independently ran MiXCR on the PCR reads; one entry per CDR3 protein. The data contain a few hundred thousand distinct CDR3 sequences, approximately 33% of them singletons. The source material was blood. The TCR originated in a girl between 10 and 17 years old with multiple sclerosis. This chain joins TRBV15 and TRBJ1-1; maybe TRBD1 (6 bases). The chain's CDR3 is CATSQRQAAFF. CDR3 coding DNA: TGTGCCACCAGCCAGCGACAGGCGGCTTTCTTT. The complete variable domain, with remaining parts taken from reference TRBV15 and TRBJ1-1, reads DAMVIQNPRYQVTQFGKPVTLSCSQTLNHNVMYWYQQKSSQAPKLLFHYYDKDFNNEADTPDNFQSRRPNTSFCFLDIRSPGLGDTAMYLCATSQRQAAFFGQGTRLTVV.